The sequence of this T cell receptor (beta chain) was determined in a study of cytomegalovirus exposure and HLA in healthy donors. The CDR3 is 14 amino acids. CDR1 and CDR2 from the germline V gene are LNHDA and SQIVND (reference sequence). The V segment lost 4 bases and the J segment 7 bases; nucleotides outside the gene matches: 7. As to this clone: What it recognizes is unknown.

Findings and limits, study-wide: Earlier findings revealed that most TCR beta V segments proved productive either about 90% or about 30% of the time. A later analysis found common viral pathogens apparently linked to several of the most significant clusters.

The PCR contained 60 Vbeta and 13 Jbeta primers. Clones were sequenced by immunoSEQ multiplex PCR, and TCRdb holds only the in-frame ones, with some missing. The sample has some 45,000 clones, around 68% seen once. The chain recombines TRBV19 with TRBJ1-5, with 7 positions matching TRBD1. The sequence was obtained from a young man in good health and CMV-seronegative. Sequencing input: PBMCs. CDR3 residues: CASSKQQGTQPQHF. In DNA form, the CDR3 reads TGTGCCAGTAGTAAGCAACAGGGGACGCAGCCCCAGCATTTT.